This T cell receptor (beta chain) was found in a study of control samples from healthy donors and cancer patients. Trimming stripped 0 bases from V and 8 bases from J, with 13 bases between. CDR3 length: 13 residues. Germline CDR1 reads GTSNPN; CDR2 reads SVGIG (reference sequence). Assay used: immunoSEQ multiplex PCR; TCRdb lists only in-frame clones, some missing. The table records over 120,000 clones, approximately 92% of them present only once. Sequenced sample: blood. This receptor was taken from a man younger than 45 in good health. This chain uses TRBV30 with TRBJ1-2; no firm D call. CDR3 DNA sequence: TGTGCCTGGAGTGTACGGATGGTTGACGGCTACACCTTC. It codes for CAWSVRMVDGYTF.